The clone carrying this T cell receptor (beta chain) was counted once. This specimen comes from a study of cytomegalovirus exposure and HLA in healthy donors. Study background: A prior study identified some 100 million unique TCR beta sequences from about 180 million T cells.

Both 60 Vbeta primers and 13 Jbeta primers went into the PCR. Generated by immunoSEQ multiplex PCR, the TCRdb table keeps only in-frame clones and is missing some. The table lists 150,000 to 200,000 clones, about 59% of them singletons. Unrecorded immune exposures were likely, despite nominal health at sampling. The receptor was derived from a man aged 35-49 years in good health and CMV-seronegative. The sample consisted of PBMCs.

The CDR3 DNA follows: TGTGCCAGTAGGTTGGGACAGGGGGCCGATACGCAGTATTTT. Residues: CASRLGQGADTQYF. The chain recombines TRBV19 with TRBJ2-3; 12 bases are a match to TRBD1. Per the germline V gene, CDR1 is LNHDA and CDR2 is SQIVND (reference sequence). The V segment lost 6 bases and the J segment 6 bases; nucleotides outside the gene matches: 4. This CDR3 spans 14 amino acids.